A selection of T cell receptor beta chains follows, all from one sample in a study of blood T cell repertoires in COVID-19. Profiled with immunoSEQ multiplex PCR; TCRdb holds only in-frame clones, not every one. The data contain approximately 230,000 clones, under 90% of them singletons. What was sequenced was PBMCs or T cells enriched from blood (not recorded which). The receptors originated from a man younger than 35 who had recovered from COVID-19. The CDR3 runs from the conserved cysteine through the conserved F or W. The D gene is left open where the match is weak.

D gene	V gene	J gene	CDR3 DNA	CDR3 protein
TRBD1	TRBV19	TRBJ1-4	TGTGCCAGTAGGTGGACAGGAAGTACCTCTAATGAAAAACTGTTTTTT	CASRWTGSTSNEKLFF
.	TRBV7-9	TRBJ1-3	TGTGCCAGCAGCTTAGCTCTCTCTGGAAACACCATATATTTT	CASSLALSGNTIYF
.	TRBV30	TRBJ1-3	TGTGCCTGGAGTGTACTAGTAGGAAACACCATATATTTT	CAWSVLVGNTIYF
TRBD1	TRBV11-2	TRBJ2-4	TGTGCCAGCAGCTTTAGGACAGGGGTTACCAAAAACATTCAGTACTTC	CASSFRTGVTKNIQYF
TRBD1	TRBV5-8	TRBJ2-1	TGTGCCAGCAGCTTGAGACAGGGGCCCTACAATGAGCAGTTCTTC	CASSLRQGPYNEQFF
TRBD1	TRBV7-9	TRBJ1-5	TGTGCCAGCAGCCCGACAGGGGCTCAGCCCCAGCATTTT	CASSPTGAQPQHF
TRBD1	TRBV24-1	TRBJ1-5	TGTGCCACCAGGGCGGGACAGGGTCAGCCCCAGCATTTT	CATRAGQGQPQHF
TRBD2	TRBV5-4	TRBJ2-1	TGTGCCAGCAGTCTCCCTCCAAGCGGGGGGCCTCCTCATGAGCAGTTCTTC	CASSLPPSGGPPHEQFF
.	TRBV5-1	TRBJ1-5	TGCGCCAGCAGCTTTACAGGGAATCAGCCCCAGCATTTT	CASSFTGNQPQHF
TRBD1	TRBV7-6	TRBJ2-2	TGTGCCAGCAGCTTTTATATCGACAGGGATTTTACCGGGGAGCTGTTTTTT	CASSFYIDRDFTGELFF
TRBD1	TRBV27	TRBJ1-4	TGTGCCAGCAGTTCCGACAGGGGACCTAATGAAAAACTGTTTTTT	CASSSDRGPNEKLFF
TRBD1	TRBV6-4	TRBJ1-6	TGTGCCAGCAGTGCGGGACAGGGCAATTCACCCCTCCACTTT	CASSAGQGNSPLHF
TRBD2	TRBV2	TRBJ2-3	TGTGCCAGCAGGGTTACTAGCGGGGGGACAGATACGCAGTATTTT	CASRVTSGGTDTQYF
TRBD1	TRBV2	TRBJ2-7	TGTGCCAGCAGCCCTAAGACAGGGGGCGACGAGCAGTACTTC	CASSPKTGGDEQYF
.	TRBV27	TRBJ1-5	TGTGCCAGCAGTTTAAGATCTCCTAGACTGGGTAGCAATCAGCCCCAGCATTTT	CASSLRSPRLGSNQPQHF
TRBD1	TRBV4-1	TRBJ2-5	TGCGCCAGCAGCTGGGTGGGACAGCAAGAGACCCAGTACTTC	CASSWVGQQETQYF